The T cell receptor (beta chain) under discussion was sequenced for a study of CD8+ T cells in alopecia areata. Study context: Treated individuals took tofacitinib by mouth, 5 to 10 mg twice daily.

RNA, once extracted, was reverse transcribed into cDNA for use as the sequencing template. Only in-frame clones appear in the TCRdb table, and some are missing; sequencing was by immunoSEQ multiplex PCR. Of some 170,000 clones in the sample, approximately 59% were seen once. Specimens obtained from alopecia areata patients comprised lesional scalp punch biopsies and peripheral blood. The V gene's germline CDR1 is SGHRS and CDR2 YFSETQ. The CDR3 length is 14 residues. V trimming: 4 bases; J trimming: 10 bases; junction bases outside the gene matches: 8. This chain links TRBV5-1 with TRBJ1-6, with 7 bases that match TRBD1. The sequencing here drew on CD4+ T cells sorted from blood, taken at week 0. The receptor was derived from a human donor with alopecia areata. The CDR3 nucleotides read TGCGCCAGCAGCGAAAGGGACAGAAGCTCACCCCTCCACTTT. Translated, it gives CASSERDRSSPLHF.